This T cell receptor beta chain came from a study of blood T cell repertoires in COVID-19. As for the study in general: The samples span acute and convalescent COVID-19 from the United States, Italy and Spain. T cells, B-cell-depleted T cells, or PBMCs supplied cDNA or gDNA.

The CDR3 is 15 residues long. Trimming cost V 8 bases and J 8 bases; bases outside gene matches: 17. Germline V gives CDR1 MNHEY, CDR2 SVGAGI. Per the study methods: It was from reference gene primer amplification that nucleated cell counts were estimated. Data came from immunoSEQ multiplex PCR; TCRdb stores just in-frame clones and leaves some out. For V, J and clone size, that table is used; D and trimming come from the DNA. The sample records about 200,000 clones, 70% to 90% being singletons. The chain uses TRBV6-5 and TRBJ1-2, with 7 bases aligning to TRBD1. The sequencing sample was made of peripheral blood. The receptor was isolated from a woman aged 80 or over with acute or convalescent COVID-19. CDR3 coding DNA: TGTGCCAGCTTAGGAGGGGCAGGGGGGAGATCAGGCTACACCTTC. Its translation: CASLGGAGGRSGYTF.